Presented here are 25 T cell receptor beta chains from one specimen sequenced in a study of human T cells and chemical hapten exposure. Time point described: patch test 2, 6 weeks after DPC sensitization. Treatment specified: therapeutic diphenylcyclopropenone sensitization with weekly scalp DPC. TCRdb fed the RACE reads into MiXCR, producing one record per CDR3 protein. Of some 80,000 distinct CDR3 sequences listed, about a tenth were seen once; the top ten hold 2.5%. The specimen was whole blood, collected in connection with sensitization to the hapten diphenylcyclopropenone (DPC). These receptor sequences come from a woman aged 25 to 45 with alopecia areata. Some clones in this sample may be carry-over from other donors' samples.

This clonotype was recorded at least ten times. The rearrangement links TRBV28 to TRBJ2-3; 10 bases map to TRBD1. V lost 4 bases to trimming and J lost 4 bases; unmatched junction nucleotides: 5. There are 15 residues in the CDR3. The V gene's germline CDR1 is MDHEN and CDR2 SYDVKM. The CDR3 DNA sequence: TGTGCCAGCAGTTCCGGGACAGGGGCCCCAGATACGCAGTATTTT. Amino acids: CASSSGTGAPDTQYF.

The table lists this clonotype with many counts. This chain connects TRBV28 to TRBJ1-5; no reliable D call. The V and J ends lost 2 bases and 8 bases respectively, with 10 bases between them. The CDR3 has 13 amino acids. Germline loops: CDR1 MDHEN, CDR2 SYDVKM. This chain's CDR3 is CASSLLLGEPQHF. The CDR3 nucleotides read TGTGCCAGCAGTTTACTGCTGGGAGAGCCCCAGCATTTT.

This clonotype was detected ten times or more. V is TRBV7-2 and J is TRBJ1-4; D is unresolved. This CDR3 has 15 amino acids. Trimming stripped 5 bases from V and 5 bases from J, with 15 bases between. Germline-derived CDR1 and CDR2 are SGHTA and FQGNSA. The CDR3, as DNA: TGTGCCAGCAGCCCCCGGCCTGGGAACAATGAAAAACTGTTTTTT. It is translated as CASSPRPGNNEKLFF.

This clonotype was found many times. CDR3 nucleotide sequence: TGTGCCTGGAGTGTACGAGGCGGCTACACCTTC. This encodes CAWSVRGGYTF. The rearrangement joins TRBV30 to TRBJ1-2, with no clear D. The CDR3 is made up of 11 amino acids. With 0 bases removed from V and 8 bases from J, the gap between germline ends came to 7 bases. Germline V gives CDR1 GTSNPN, CDR2 SVGIG (reference sequence).

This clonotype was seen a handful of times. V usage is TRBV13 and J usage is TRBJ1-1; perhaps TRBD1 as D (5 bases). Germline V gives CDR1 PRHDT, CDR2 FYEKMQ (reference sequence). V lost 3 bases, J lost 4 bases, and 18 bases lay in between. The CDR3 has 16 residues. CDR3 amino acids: CASSLSRVLGGTEAFF. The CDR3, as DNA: TGTGCCAGCAGCTTGAGCAGGGTCTTGGGGGGCACTGAAGCTTTCTTT.

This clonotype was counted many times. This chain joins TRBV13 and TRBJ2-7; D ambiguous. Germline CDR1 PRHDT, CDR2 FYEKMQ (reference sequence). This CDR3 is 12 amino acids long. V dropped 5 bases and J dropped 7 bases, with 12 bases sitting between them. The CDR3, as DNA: TGTGCCAGCAGCCCCGGCTTTCGAGAGCAGTACTTC. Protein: CASSPGFREQYF.

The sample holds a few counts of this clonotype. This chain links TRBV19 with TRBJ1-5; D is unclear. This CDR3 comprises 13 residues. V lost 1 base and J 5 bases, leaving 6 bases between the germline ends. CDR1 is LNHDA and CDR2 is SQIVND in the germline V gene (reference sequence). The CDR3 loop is CASSIGRDQPQHF. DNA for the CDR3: TGTGCCAGTAGTATAGGAAGGGATCAGCCCCAGCATTTT.

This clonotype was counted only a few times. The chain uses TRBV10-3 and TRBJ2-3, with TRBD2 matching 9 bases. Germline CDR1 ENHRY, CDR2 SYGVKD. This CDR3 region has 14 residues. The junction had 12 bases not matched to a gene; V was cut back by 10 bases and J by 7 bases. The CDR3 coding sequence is TGTGCCACCCTAGCGGGGCTTGCTTTGAATACGCAGTATTTT. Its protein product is CATLAGLALNTQYF.

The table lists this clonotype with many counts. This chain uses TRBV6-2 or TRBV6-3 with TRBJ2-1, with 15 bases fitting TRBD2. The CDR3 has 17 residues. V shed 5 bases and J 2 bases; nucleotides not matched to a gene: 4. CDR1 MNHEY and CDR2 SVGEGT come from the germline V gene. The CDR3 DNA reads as TGTGCCAGCAGTCAGGGACTAGCGGGAGGTGCCTACAATGAGCAGTTCTTC. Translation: CASSQGLAGGAYNEQFF.

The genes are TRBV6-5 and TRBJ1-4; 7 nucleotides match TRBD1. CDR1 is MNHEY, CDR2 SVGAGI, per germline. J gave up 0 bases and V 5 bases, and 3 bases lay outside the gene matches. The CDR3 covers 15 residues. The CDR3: CASSRQGATNEKLFF. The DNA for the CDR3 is TGTGCCAGCAGTAGACAGGGCGCAACTAATGAAAAACTGTTTTTT.

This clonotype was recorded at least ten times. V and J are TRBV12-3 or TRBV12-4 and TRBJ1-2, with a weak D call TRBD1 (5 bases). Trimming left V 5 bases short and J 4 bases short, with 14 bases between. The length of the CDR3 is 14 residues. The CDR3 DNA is TGTGCCAGCAGTCCCGCGGGGCTGCGCTATGGCTACACCTTC. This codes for CASSPAGLRYGYTF.

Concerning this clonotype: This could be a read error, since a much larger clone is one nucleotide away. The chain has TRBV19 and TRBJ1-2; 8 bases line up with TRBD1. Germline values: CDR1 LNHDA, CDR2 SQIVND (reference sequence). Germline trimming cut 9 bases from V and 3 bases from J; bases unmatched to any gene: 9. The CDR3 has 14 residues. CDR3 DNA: TGTGCCAGAAGCCAAGAGACAGGGGACTATGGCTACACCTTC. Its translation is CARSQETGDYGYTF.

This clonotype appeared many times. The CDR3 is CASSLGAGGIYEQYF. The CDR3 bases are TGTGCCAGCAGCTTAGGAGCGGGAGGGATCTACGAGCAGTACTTC. V is TRBV7-8 and J is TRBJ2-7; 10 bases map to TRBD2. CDR3 length: 15 amino acids. Germline assignment: CDR1 SGHVS and CDR2 FQNEAQ. The junction had 3 bases not matched to a gene; V was cut back by 1 base and J by 3 bases.

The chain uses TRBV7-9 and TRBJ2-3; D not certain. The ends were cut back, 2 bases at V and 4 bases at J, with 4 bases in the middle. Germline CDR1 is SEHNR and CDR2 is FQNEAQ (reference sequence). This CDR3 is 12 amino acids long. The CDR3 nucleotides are TGTGCCAGCAGCTTACCGTCAGATACGCAGTATTTT. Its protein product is CASSLPSDTQYF.

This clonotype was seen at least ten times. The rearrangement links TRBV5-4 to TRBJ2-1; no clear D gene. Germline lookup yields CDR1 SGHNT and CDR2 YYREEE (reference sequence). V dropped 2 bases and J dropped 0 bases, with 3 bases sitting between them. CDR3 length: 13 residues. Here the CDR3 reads CASSLSSYNEQFF. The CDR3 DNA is TGTGCCAGCAGCTTAAGCTCCTACAATGAGCAGTTCTTC.

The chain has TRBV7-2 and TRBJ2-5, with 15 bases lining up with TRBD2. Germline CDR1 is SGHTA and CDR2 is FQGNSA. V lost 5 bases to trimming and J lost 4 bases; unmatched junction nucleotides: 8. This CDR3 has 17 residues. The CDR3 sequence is CASSLGLAGGLRETQYF. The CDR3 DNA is TGTGCCAGCAGCCTAGGACTAGCGGGAGGGCTCAGAGAGACCCAGTACTTC.

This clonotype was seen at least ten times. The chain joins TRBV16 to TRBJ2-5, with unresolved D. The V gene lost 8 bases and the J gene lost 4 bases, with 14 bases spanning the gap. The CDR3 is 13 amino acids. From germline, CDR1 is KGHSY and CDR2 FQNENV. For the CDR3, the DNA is TGTGCCAGCGCCATGGGATCGGTAGAGACCCAGTACTTC. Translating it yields CASAMGSVETQYF.

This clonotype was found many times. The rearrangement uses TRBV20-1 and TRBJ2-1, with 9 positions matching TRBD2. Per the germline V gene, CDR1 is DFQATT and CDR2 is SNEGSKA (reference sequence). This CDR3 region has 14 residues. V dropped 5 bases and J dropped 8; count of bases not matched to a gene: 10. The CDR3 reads CSAHRASGTDEQFF. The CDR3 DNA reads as TGCAGTGCTCACAGGGCTAGCGGGACCGATGAGCAGTTCTTC.

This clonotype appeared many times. This CDR3 is CASSLRRLQETQYF. CDR3 in DNA: TGTGCCAGCAGTTTGAGGAGACTACAAGAGACCCAGTACTTC. The chain couples TRBV12-3 or TRBV12-4 to TRBJ2-5; D perhaps matches TRBD2 (5 bases). The CDR3 sequence is 14 residues long. V was cut by 3 bases and J by 2 bases, with 10 bases left in between.

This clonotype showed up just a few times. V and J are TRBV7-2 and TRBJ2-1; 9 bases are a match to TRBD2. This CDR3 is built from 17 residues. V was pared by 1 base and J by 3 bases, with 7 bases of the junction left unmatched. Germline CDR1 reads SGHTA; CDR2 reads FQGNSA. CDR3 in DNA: TGTGCCAGCAGCTTAGGGCCCATAGCGGGGGTCTACAATGAGCAGTTCTTC. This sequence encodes CASSLGPIAGVYNEQFF.

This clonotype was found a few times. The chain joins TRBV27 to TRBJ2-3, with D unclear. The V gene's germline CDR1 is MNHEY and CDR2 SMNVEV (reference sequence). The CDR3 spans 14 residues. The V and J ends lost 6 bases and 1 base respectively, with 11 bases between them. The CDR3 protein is CASSRTPRTDTQYF. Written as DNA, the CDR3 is TGTGCCAGCAGCCGTACCCCTCGCACAGATACGCAGTATTTT.

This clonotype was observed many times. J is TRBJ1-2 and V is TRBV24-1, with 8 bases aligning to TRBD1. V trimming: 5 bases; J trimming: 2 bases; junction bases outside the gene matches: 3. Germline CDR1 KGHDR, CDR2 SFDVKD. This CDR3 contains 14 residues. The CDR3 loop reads CATSGTGRNYGYTF. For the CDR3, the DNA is TGTGCCACCAGTGGGACAGGGAGGAACTATGGCTACACCTTC.

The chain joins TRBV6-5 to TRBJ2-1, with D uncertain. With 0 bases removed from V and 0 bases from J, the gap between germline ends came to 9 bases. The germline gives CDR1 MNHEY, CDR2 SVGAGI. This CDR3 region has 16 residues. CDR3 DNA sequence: TGTGCCAGCAGTTACTCGATTACCCTCTCCTACAATGAGCAGTTCTTC. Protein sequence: CASSYSITLSYNEQFF.

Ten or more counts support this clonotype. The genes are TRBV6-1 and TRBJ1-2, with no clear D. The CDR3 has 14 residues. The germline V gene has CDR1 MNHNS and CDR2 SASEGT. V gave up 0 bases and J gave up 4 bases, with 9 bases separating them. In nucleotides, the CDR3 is TGTGCCAGCAGTGAAGCCCACTTCGGCTATGGCTACACCTTC. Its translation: CASSEAHFGYGYTF.

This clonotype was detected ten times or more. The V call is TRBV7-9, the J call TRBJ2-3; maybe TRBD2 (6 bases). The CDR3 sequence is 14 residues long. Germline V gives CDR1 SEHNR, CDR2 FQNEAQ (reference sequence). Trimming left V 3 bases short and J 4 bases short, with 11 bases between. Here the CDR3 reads CASSFSGSADTQYF. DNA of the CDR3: TGTGCCAGCAGCTTTAGCGGCTCTGCAGATACGCAGTATTTT.